These T cell receptor beta chains were read from a single sample in a study of long-term antiretroviral therapy in people with HIV. The table came from immunoSEQ multiplex PCR; TCRdb's copy has only in-frame clones and leaves some out. The sample holds about 16,000 clones, 77% seen once. The sample consisted of unsorted PBMCs, taken 2.1 years after starting antiretroviral therapy. The receptor source for this set is a man aged 40-55 years with HIV. Each CDR3 is given with its conserved first and last residue. The D gene is left open where the match is weak. For some rows the clone size is stated as once, few or many, or as a class when expanded; others skip it.

CDR3	DNA	J	D	V	size
CATRQGAGQPQHF	TGTGCCACCCGACAGGGGGCTGGTCAGCCCCAGCATTTT	TRBJ1-5	TRBD1	TRBV10-3	-
CASSLNNRAGEQYF	TGTGCCAGCAGCTTGAATAACAGGGCTGGAGAGCAGTACTTC	TRBJ2-7	-	TRBV5-6	-
CAWSVVGGTDTQYF	TGTGCCTGGAGTGTTGTGGGGGGCACAGATACGCAGTATTTT	TRBJ2-3	-	TRBV30	-
CASTFWGEGGNTEAFF	TGTGCCAGCACCTTTTGGGGGGAAGGGGGTAACACTGAAGCTTTCTTT	TRBJ1-1	-	TRBV7-8	-
CSVMPSWLNTEAFF	TGCAGCGTCATGCCCTCATGGCTGAACACTGAAGCTTTCTTT	TRBJ1-1	-	TRBV29-1	-
CASSSGTGKHYGYTF	TGTGCCAGCAGCTCAGGGACAGGGAAACACTATGGCTACACCTTC	TRBJ1-2	TRBD1	TRBV6-5	-
CASSMGPGANQPQHF	TGTGCCAGTAGTATGGGCCCAGGGGCCAATCAGCCCCAGCATTTT	TRBJ1-5	-	TRBV19	few
CASSLSGENTEAFF	TGTGCCAGCAGTTTATCCGGGGAGAACACTGAAGCTTTCTTT	TRBJ1-1	-	TRBV27	-
CASGTGNGYTF	TGTGCCAGCGGGACAGGCAACGGCTACACCTTC	TRBJ1-2	TRBD1	TRBV5-6	-
CASSILPPGQGQPNSPLHF	TGTGCCAGTAGTATTTTGCCCCCGGGACAGGGACAACCAAATTCACCCCTCCACTTT	TRBJ1-6	TRBD1	TRBV19	-
CASSPGLTNNQPQHF	TGTGCCAGCAGCCCCGGACTAACCAACAATCAGCCCCAGCATTTT	TRBJ1-5	-	TRBV7-2	-
CASSLWTGLTEAFF	TGTGCCAGCAGCTTATGGACAGGGTTAACTGAAGCTTTCTTT	TRBJ1-1	TRBD1	TRBV7-2	-
CASSQDSYGGEQYF	TGTGCCAGCAGCCAAGACTCCTATGGGGGCGAGCAGTACTTC	TRBJ2-7	-	TRBV4-2	once
CASSAGQGISTDTQYF	TGTGCCAGCAGTGCGGGACAGGGGATTTCCACAGATACGCAGTATTTT	TRBJ2-3	TRBD1	TRBV6-6	-
CASSRGQEQYF	TGTGCCAGCAGCAGGGGACAGGAGCAGTACTTC	TRBJ2-7	TRBD1	TRBV11-2	-
CASSLGTLAEAFF	TGCGCCAGCAGCTTGGGGACCCTCGCTGAAGCTTTCTTT	TRBJ1-1	-	TRBV5-1	-